This T cell receptor (beta chain) emerged from a study of blood T cell repertoires in COVID-19. Original processing methods: Estimation of nucleated cell counts was performed using reference gene primer amplification. Using immunoSEQ multiplex PCR, the repertoire was profiled, and TCRdb retains in-frame clones only, with some absent. V and J calls and clone size come straight from that table; D and trimming were deduced from the DNA. The table has about 220,000 clones, more than 65% seen once; the top ten hold approximately 10%. This receptor was taken from a man aged 45-65 years with active or convalescent COVID-19. Input material: peripheral blood.

CDR3 DNA sequence: TGTGCCAGCACCGCCACAGGGGATGCCAAAAACATTCAGTACTTC. Amino acid sequence: CASTATGDAKNIQYF. V usage is TRBV28 and J usage is TRBJ2-4; 7 nucleotides match TRBD1. The CDR3 is 15 amino acids. J gave up 1 base and V 7 bases, and 7 bases lay outside the gene matches. From germline, CDR1 is MDHEN and CDR2 SYDVKM.